This T cell receptor beta chain was sequenced for a study of OX40 agonist ivuxolimab in advanced cancers. Study details: Checkpoint inhibitors had been given previously to under 50% of patients. One hepatocellular carcinoma and a couple of cutaneous melanoma patients partially responded. Study-wide findings and caveats: A proportion of nonresponders additionally exhibited low normalized T-cell clonal expansion.

V was pared by 7 bases and J by 4 bases, with 17 bases between. Germline-derived CDR1 and CDR2 are MDHEN and SYDVKM. The CDR3 is 15 residues long. TCRdb's table, derived via immunoSEQ multiplex PCR, lists solely in-frame clones and lacks some. The sample lists some 85,000 clones, more than 80% occurring once. Concerning this clone itself: The antigen is undetermined.

The chain recombines TRBV28 with TRBJ1-3, with a tentative D call TRBD1 (5 bases). The sequence was obtained from an adult with an advanced solid tumor such as melanoma, head and neck, liver or kidney cancer. The material was CD4+ or CD8+ T cells sorted from blood, obtained in a trial of the OX40 agonist ivuxolimab. The CDR3 sequence is CASIGAYRSGNTIYF. Here the CDR3 DNA reads TGTGCCAGCATCGGGGCGTACCGGTCGGGAAACACCATATATTTT.